These 14 T cell receptor beta chains originate from one sample sequenced in a study of radiotherapy plus CTLA-4 blockade in lung cancer. TCRdb's table, derived via immunoSEQ multiplex PCR, lists solely in-frame clones and lacks some. The sample includes about 66,000 clones, about 85% of them seen just once. This specimen consisted of peripheral blood, obtained from a patient treated with radiotherapy plus ipilimumab. The receptor set was obtained from a human donor with non-small cell lung cancer who had a partial response to radiotherapy plus ipilimumab.

This chain connects TRBV28 to TRBJ2-2; a possible D gene is TRBD2 (6 bases). V was trimmed by 11 bases and J by 4 bases, leaving 14 bases between them. CDR1 is MDHEN and CDR2 is SYDVKM in the germline V gene. This CDR3 region has 13 residues. Here the CDR3 DNA reads TGTGCCTCCGAGGAGGGCGGCACCGGGGAGCTGTTTTTT. Protein: CASEEGGTGELFF.

This chain links TRBV28 with TRBJ2-1; no definite D call. CDR3 length: 16 amino acids. The germline V gene encodes CDR1 MDHEN and CDR2 SYDVKM. The V and J ends lost 4 bases and 0 bases respectively, with 13 bases between them. The CDR3 nucleotides read TGTGCCAGCAGTTCCCTTTCGAGTTTCTCCTACAATGAGCAGTTCTTC. Residues: CASSSLSSFSYNEQFF.

To note about this clone: An end of the junction does not agree with germline; a read error may underlie this. This chain connects TRBV7-2 to TRBJ1-5; no definite D call. The CDR3 length is 15 residues. Germline loops: CDR1 SGHTA, CDR2 FQGNSA. The CDR3 here is CASSRGLGSNQLQHF. The DNA for the CDR3 is TGTGCCAGCAGCCGTGGCTTGGGCAGCAATCAGCTCCAGCATTTT.

The rearrangement links TRBV5-1 to TRBJ2-1, with D maybe TRBD2 (6 bases). The V and J ends lost 4 bases and 2 bases respectively, with 13 bases between them. Looked up from germline, CDR1 is SGHRS and CDR2 is YFSETQ. The CDR3 is 15 amino acids. In nucleotides, the CDR3 is TGCGCCAGCAGCCCTTTGGCGGGACCCTACAATGAGCAGTTCTTC. This sequence encodes CASSPLAGPYNEQFF.

The chain has TRBV6-1 and TRBJ2-7, with a possible D match to TRBD2 (6 bases). CDR1 is MNHNS and CDR2 is SASEGT in the germline V gene. Deletions cut 7 bases from V and 1 base from J, with 17 bases between. This CDR3 region has 15 residues. CDR3 region: CASKGTGAPSYEQYF. The CDR3 DNA follows: TGTGCCAGCAAGGGGACGGGAGCCCCTTCCTACGAGCAGTACTTC.

This clone was found once. CDR3 protein: CASSDDTVYQPQHF. In DNA, the CDR3 is TGTGCCAGCAGCGACGACACGGTGTATCAGCCCCAGCATTTT. The chain employs TRBV2 and TRBJ1-5; no reliable D call. The V end was cut by 6 bases, the J end by 5 bases, with 14 bases between. Germline loops: CDR1 SNHLY, CDR2 FYNNEI. This CDR3 contains 14 residues.

The CDR3 DNA is TGTGCCAGCAGCCCGCCCGGTGTGGGCTCCACTGGAAACACCATATATTTT. Its translation is CASSPPGVGSTGNTIYF. The chain combines TRBV7-2 with TRBJ1-3; no reliable D call. Germline values: CDR1 SGHTA, CDR2 FQGNSA. V lost 5 bases to trimming and J lost 2 bases, with 19 bases between them. This CDR3 comprises 17 residues. The entire variable domain, with the rest obtained from reference TRBV7-2 and TRBJ1-3, is as follows: GAGVSQSPSNKVTEKGKDVELRCDPISGHTALYWYRQSLGQGLEFLIYFQGNSAPDKSGLPSDRFSAERTGGSVSTLTIQRTQQEDSAVYLCASSPPGVGSTGNTIYFGEGSWLTVV.

This clone was recorded only once. V is TRBV10-3 and J is TRBJ2-3, with D maybe TRBD2 (5 bases). CDR3 length equals 14 residues. With 8 bases removed from V and 2 bases from J, the gap between germline ends came to 14 bases. Germline CDR1 ENHRY, CDR2 SYGVKD. The CDR3 region is CAIGTRTSTDTQYF. The CDR3 DNA reads as TGTGCCATCGGTACCCGGACTTCCACAGATACGCAGTATTTT.

The V and J genes are TRBV6-1 and TRBJ1-5; D is undetermined. The germline CDR1 and CDR2 sequences are MNHNS and SASEGT. The CDR3 runs to 12 residues. V lost 3 bases and J lost 6, with 6 bases in between. CDR3 sequence (DNA): TGTGCCAGCAGTGATTTGAGTCAGCCCCAGCATTTT. It codes for CASSDLSQPQHF.

This chain uses TRBV27 with TRBJ1-5; D is unclear. V shed 3 bases and J shed 0 bases, with 9 bases lying between them. The CDR3 consists of 15 residues. CDR1 and CDR2 from the germline V gene are MNHEY and SMNVEV (reference sequence). CDR3 protein: CASSLGRFSNQPQHF. For the CDR3, the DNA is TGTGCCAGCAGTTTGGGCAGGTTTAGCAATCAGCCCCAGCATTTT.

V is TRBV7-3 and J is TRBJ2-6; D gene ambiguous. Germline-derived CDR1 and CDR2 are SGHTA and FQGTGA. The CDR3 has 13 residues. V was clipped by 6 bases and J by 0 bases, with 3 bases between them. In DNA form, the CDR3 reads TGTGCCAGCAGTCACTCTGGGGCCAACGTCCTGACTTTC. The encoded protein is CASSHSGANVLTF.

The chain uses TRBV28 and TRBJ2-5, with 14 bases that match TRBD2. This CDR3 comprises 17 residues. Germline V gene data show CDR1 as MDHEN and CDR2 as SYDVKM. The junction had 7 bases not matched to a gene; V was cut back by 2 bases and J by 5 bases. CDR3 protein: CASSLIGTSGRWETQYF. DNA of the CDR3: TGTGCCAGCAGTTTAATAGGGACTAGCGGGAGATGGGAGACCCAGTACTTC.

The chain combines TRBV18 with TRBJ2-3, with TRBD2 as a possible D gene (7 bases). The CDR3 loop spans 15 amino acids. V was trimmed by 4 bases and J by 4 bases, leaving 15 bases between them. The germline V gene encodes CDR1 KGHSH and CDR2 LQKENI. The CDR3 reads CASSRRGGGADTQYF. The CDR3 DNA reads as TGTGCCAGCTCACGGCGGGGAGGGGGAGCAGATACGCAGTATTTT. The whole variable domain, filled in from reference TRBV18 and TRBJ2-3, reads NAGVMQNPRHLVRRRGQEARLRCSPMKGHSHVYWYRQLPEEGLKFMVYLQKENIIDESGMPKERFSAEFPKEGPSILRIQQVVRGDSAAYFCASSRRGGGADTQYFGPGTRLTVL.

The chain has TRBV27 and TRBJ1-4; weak D call: TRBD1 (5 bases). V lost 5 bases and J lost 12, with 16 bases in between. Germline loops: CDR1 MNHEY, CDR2 SMNVEV (reference sequence). CDR3 length: 13 amino acids. The CDR3 DNA reads as TGTGCCAGCAGTCCTAGGACGGGGGTGGAACTGTTTTTT. It codes for CASSPRTGVELFF. The whole variable domain, remainder taken from reference TRBV27 and TRBJ1-4, is EAQVTQNPRYLITVTGKKLTVTCSQNMNHEYMSWYRQDPGLGLRQIYYSMNVEVTDKGDVPEGYKVSRKEKRNFPLILESPSPNQTSLYFCASSPRTGVELFFGSGTQLSVL.